One and the same sample provided the 2 T cell receptor beta chains below, sequenced in a study of T cell responses to AZD1222 COVID-19 vaccine. The method was immunoSEQ multiplex PCR; TCRdb's version includes in-frame clones alone and lacks a portion of them. The sample shows 90,000 to 150,000 clones, over 85% of them seen only once. This sample comprised peripheral blood, obtained on day 0 of AZD1222 vaccination. The receptors come from an adult in good health.

CDR3 DNA sequence: TGTGCCAGCAGGCGTCAGGGGACTAACTATGGCTACACCTTC. Protein sequence: CASRRQGTNYGYTF. The J gene is TRBJ1-2, the V gene TRBV28, with D possibly TRBD1 on 6 matching bases. Trimming took off 6 bases at V and 0 bases at J, with 11 bases between the two ends. The germline V gene encodes CDR1 MDHEN and CDR2 SYDVKM. This CDR3 region has 14 residues.

The V call is TRBV3-1 (or the pseudogene TRBV3-2), the J call TRBJ2-1; D is perhaps TRBD2 (6 bases). The V gene's germline CDR1 is LGHDT and CDR2 YNNKEL (reference sequence). Trimming removed 2 bases at V and 9 bases at J, with 11 bases between. This CDR3 spans 13 amino acids. DNA of the CDR3: TGTGCCAGCAGCCAAAGACTAGAAGGTGAGCAGTTCTTC. Translating gives CASSQRLEGEQFF.